This TCR beta chain was captured by sequencing in a study of OX40 agonist ivuxolimab in advanced cancers. Sequenced by immunoSEQ multiplex PCR; TCRdb stores in-frame clones only, minus some. This table has some 72,000 clones, roughly 80% appearing once. Trimming shortened V by 2 bases and J by 8 bases, and 12 bases separated the two germline ends. CDR1 and CDR2 from the germline V gene are MNHEY and SMNVEV (reference sequence). The CDR3 contains 14 residues. Specimen: CD4+ or CD8+ T cells sorted from blood, collected in a trial of the OX40 agonist ivuxolimab. The chain recombines TRBV27 with TRBJ1-4; D may be TRBD1 (5 bases). This clonotype originated in an adult with an advanced solid tumor such as melanoma, head and neck, liver or kidney cancer. The CDR3 loop reads CASSLLAGREKLFF. Here the CDR3 DNA reads TGTGCCAGCAGTTTACTGGCGGGACGAGAAAAACTGTTTTTT.